These T cell receptor beta chains were read from a single sample in a study of blood T cell repertoires in COVID-19. Using immunoSEQ multiplex PCR, the repertoire was profiled, and TCRdb retains in-frame clones only, with some absent. This table has around 300,000 clones, over 75% appearing once. Sequencing was done on a sample of peripheral blood. All receptors come from a human donor in a cohort sampled during active COVID-19. Each CDR3 is given with its conserved first and last residue. D genes are given only for firm matches. Some rows have no size entry. The others give once, few or many, or a class for an expanded clone.

abundance,j_gene,d_gene,v_gene,CDR3aa,CDR3nt
NA,TRBJ2-6,NA,TRBV5-1,CASSLGGGANVLTF,TGCGCCAGCAGCTTGGGCGGTGGGGCCAACGTCCTGACTTTC
NA,TRBJ2-1,NA,TRBV18,CASSPPVDSPQFF,TGTGCCAGCTCACCACCCGTGGACAGTCCGCAGTTCTTC
NA,TRBJ2-1,TRBD2,TRBV5-1,CASSWASGRAIVDEQFF,TGCGCCAGCAGCTGGGCTAGCGGGAGGGCGATAGTAGATGAGCAGTTCTTC
once,TRBJ2-1,TRBD1,TRBV14,CASSRPGQGVNEQFF,TGTGCCAGCAGCCGGCCGGGACAGGGGGTGAATGAGCAGTTCTTC
NA,TRBJ2-3,TRBD2,TRBV4-2,CASSQEFSLAGITTQYF,TGTGCCAGCAGCCAAGAATTCTCACTAGCGGGAATAACTACGCAGTATTTT
NA,TRBJ2-2,NA,TRBV5-6,CATQTGLGDTGELFF,TGTGCCACCCAGACAGGTTTGGGTGACACCGGGGAGCTGTTTTTT
NA,TRBJ2-1,TRBD2,TRBV7-6,CASSFDRTSAYEQFF,TGTGCCAGCAGCTTCGACCGGACTAGCGCCTATGAGCAGTTCTTC
NA,TRBJ2-1,TRBD2,TRBV19,CASRQRLAGSYNEQFF,TGTGCCAGTAGGCAACGACTAGCGGGGTCCTACAATGAGCAGTTCTTC
NA,TRBJ2-7,TRBD1,TRBV20-1,CSARDRGEQYF,TGCAGTGCTAGAGACAGGGGGGAGCAGTACTTC
NA,TRBJ2-3,NA,TRBV5-1,CASSLLIGRESSTDTQYF,TGCGCCAGCAGCTTATTAATTGGGAGAGAATCTAGCACAGATACGCAGTATTTT
NA,TRBJ2-5,TRBD2,TRBV28,CASSSGSMGQETQYF,TGTGCCAGCAGTAGCGGGAGTATGGGCCAAGAGACCCAGTACTTC
NA,TRBJ2-3,TRBD2,TRBV11-2,CASSDTSGPSDTQYF,TGTGCCAGCAGCGATACTAGCGGGCCCTCAGATACGCAGTATTTT
NA,TRBJ2-3,TRBD2,TRBV3-1/TRBV3-2,CASSQEWTGGSDTQYF,TGTGCCAGCAGCCAAGAATGGACGGGAGGGTCGGATACGCAGTATTTT
NA,TRBJ2-2,NA,TRBV18,CASSLHPDRETGELFF,TGTGCCAGCTCACTTCACCCGGACAGAGAGACCGGGGAGCTGTTTTTT
few,TRBJ2-5,TRBD1,TRBV6-5,CASSFGTGRGRETQYF,TGTGCCAGCAGTTTCGGGACAGGAAGGGGGAGGGAGACCCAGTACTTC
NA,TRBJ2-1,TRBD2,TRBV14,CASSQDSSGRAPNNEQFF,TGTGCCAGCAGCCAAGATAGTAGCGGGAGGGCCCCAAACAATGAGCAGTTCTTC
NA,TRBJ1-2,NA,TRBV14,CASSQRGTYGYTF,TGTGCCAGCAGCCAAAGGGGCACCTATGGCTACACCTTC
NA,TRBJ2-2,NA,TRBV2,CASNSGPAGELFF,TGTGCCAGCAACTCAGGGCCCGCCGGGGAGCTGTTTTTT
NA,TRBJ2-1,NA,TRBV7-9,CASSPGLEQWYNEQFF,TGTGCCAGCAGCCCAGGGCTAGAGCAATGGTACAATGAGCAGTTCTTC
NA,TRBJ1-2,NA,TRBV2,CASSRTTNYGYTF,TGTGCCAGCAGTCGGACAACAAACTATGGCTACACCTTC
NA,TRBJ2-1,TRBD2,TRBV18,CASSIGTSFSYNEQFF,TGTGCCAGCTCAATAGGGACTAGCTTCTCCTACAATGAGCAGTTCTTC
NA,TRBJ2-1,TRBD1,TRBV19,CASRRRTGGQNEQFF,TGTGCCAGTCGGCGAAGGACAGGGGGGCAGAATGAGCAGTTCTTC
NA,TRBJ1-2,NA,TRBV6-6,CASKQAGGDGYTF,TGTGCCAGCAAACAGGCAGGCGGTGATGGCTACACCTTC
NA,TRBJ1-2,NA,TRBV20-1,CSASRQGTNGYTF,TGCAGTGCTAGTCGGCAGGGGACTAATGGCTACACCTTC
NA,TRBJ2-7,NA,TRBV18,CASSLGAQTYEQYF,TGTGCCAGCTCACTGGGGGCCCAGACCTACGAGCAGTACTTC
NA,TRBJ2-7,NA,TRBV6-2/TRBV6-3,CASSKLLYEQYF,TGTGCCAGCAGTAAGCTTCTATACGAGCAGTACTTC
NA,TRBJ1-3,NA,TRBV7-6,CASSLVLSSGNTIYF,TGTGCCAGCAGCTTAGTATTGAGCTCTGGAAACACCATATATTTT
NA,TRBJ1-1,NA,TRBV6-6,CASSYGQGVMNTEAFF,TGTGCCAGCAGTTACGGGCAGGGCGTCATGAACACTGAAGCTTTCTTT
NA,TRBJ1-2,NA,TRBV12-3/TRBV12-4,CASSPGFYYGYTF,TGTGCCAGCAGCCCGGGGTTCTACTATGGCTACACCTTC
NA,TRBJ2-7,NA,TRBV5-1,CASSSPGGEQYF,TGCGCCAGCAGCTCTCCCGGCGGCGAGCAGTACTTC
NA,TRBJ1-2,NA,TRBV5-1,CASNQDGTVYGYTF,TGCGCCAGCAACCAGGACGGGACTGTCTATGGCTACACCTTC
once,TRBJ2-5,TRBD2,TRBV4-1,CASSRGGGAGAGETQYF,TGCGCCAGCAGCCGGGGAGGGGGAGCGGGAGCGGGAGAGACCCAGTACTTC
NA,TRBJ2-7,TRBD2,TRBV18,CASSPRLAGQSYEQYF,TGTGCCAGCTCACCTAGACTAGCGGGACAATCCTACGAGCAGTACTTC
NA,TRBJ2-7,NA,TRBV5-1,CASSLAEFLIGGSYEQYF,TGCGCCAGCAGCTTGGCCGAATTTTTGATCGGGGGCTCCTACGAGCAGTACTTC
NA,TRBJ2-7,NA,TRBV4-1,CASSHSRLPGYEQYF,TGCGCCAGCAGCCACTCTAGGTTACCGGGCTACGAGCAGTACTTC
NA,TRBJ2-7,NA,TRBV29-1,CSVADGQGYEQYF,TGCAGCGTTGCTGATGGGCAGGGCTACGAGCAGTACTTC
NA,TRBJ1-5,TRBD1,TRBV6-2/TRBV6-3,CASSSGQEGQPQHF,TGTGCCAGCAGTTCGGGACAGGAGGGTCAGCCCCAGCATTTT
NA,TRBJ1-6,TRBD1,TRBV11-2,CASRDSNSPLHF,TGTGCCAGCCGGGACAGCAATTCACCCCTCCACTTT
NA,TRBJ2-3,TRBD2,TRBV19,CASTSGSTDTQYF,TGTGCCAGCACTAGCGGAAGCACAGATACGCAGTATTTT